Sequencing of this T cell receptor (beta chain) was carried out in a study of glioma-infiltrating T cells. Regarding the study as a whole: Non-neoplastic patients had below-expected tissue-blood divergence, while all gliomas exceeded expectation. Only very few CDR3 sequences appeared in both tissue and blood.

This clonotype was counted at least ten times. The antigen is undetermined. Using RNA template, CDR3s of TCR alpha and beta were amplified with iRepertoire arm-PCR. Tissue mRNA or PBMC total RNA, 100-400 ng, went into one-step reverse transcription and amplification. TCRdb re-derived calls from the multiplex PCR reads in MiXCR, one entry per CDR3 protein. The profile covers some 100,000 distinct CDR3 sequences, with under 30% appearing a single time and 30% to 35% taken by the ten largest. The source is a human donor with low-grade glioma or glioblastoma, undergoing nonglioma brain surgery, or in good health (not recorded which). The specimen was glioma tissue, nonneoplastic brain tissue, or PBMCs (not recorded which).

The CDR3 loop reads CSVRWGYEQYF. CDR3 in DNA: TGCAGCGTTCGTTGGGGCTACGAGCAGTACTTC. The V call is TRBV29-1, the J call TRBJ2-7; D is unresolved. There are 11 residues in the CDR3. V gave up 5 bases and J gave up 3 bases, with 8 bases separating them. The germline gives CDR1 SQVTM, CDR2 ANQGSEA.